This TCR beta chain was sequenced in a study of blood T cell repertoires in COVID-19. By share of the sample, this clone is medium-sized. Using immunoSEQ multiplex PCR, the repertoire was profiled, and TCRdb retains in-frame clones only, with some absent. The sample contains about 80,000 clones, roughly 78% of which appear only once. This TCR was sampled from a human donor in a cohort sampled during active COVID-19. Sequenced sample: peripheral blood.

The CDR3 DNA sequence: TGCGCCAGCAGCTTGGGACAGGGGTGGAATAATTCACCCCTCCACTTT. This gives the protein CASSLGQGWNNSPLHF. The chain combines TRBV5-1 with TRBJ1-6; 8 nucleotides line up with TRBD1. Trimming removed 0 bases from V and 5 bases from J; junction bases left unmatched: 4. CDR1 is SGHRS, CDR2 YFSETQ, per germline. This CDR3 has 16 residues.